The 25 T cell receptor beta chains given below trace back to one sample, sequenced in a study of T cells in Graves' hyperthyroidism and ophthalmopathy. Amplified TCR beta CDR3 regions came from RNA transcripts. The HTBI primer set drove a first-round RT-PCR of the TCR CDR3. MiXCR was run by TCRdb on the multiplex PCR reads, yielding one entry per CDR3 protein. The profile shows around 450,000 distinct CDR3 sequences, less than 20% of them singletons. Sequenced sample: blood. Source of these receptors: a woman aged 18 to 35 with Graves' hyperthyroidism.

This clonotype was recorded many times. In DNA form, the CDR3 reads TGTGCCAGCAGCTTAGTAGGGACAGCTCGGCAGACCCAGTACTTC. This codes for CASSLVGTARQTQYF. The chain has TRBV11-2 and TRBJ2-5, with 7 bases aligning to TRBD1. Germline CDR1 and CDR2: SGHAT and FQNNGV. The CDR3 is 15 residues long. With V trimmed by 1 base and J by 6 bases, 8 bases remained unmatched.

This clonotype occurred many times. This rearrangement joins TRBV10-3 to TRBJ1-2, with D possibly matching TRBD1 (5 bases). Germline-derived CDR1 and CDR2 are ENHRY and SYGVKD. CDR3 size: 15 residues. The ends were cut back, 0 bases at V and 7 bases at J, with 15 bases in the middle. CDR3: CAISESWGESPGYTF. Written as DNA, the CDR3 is TGTGCCATCAGTGAGTCGTGGGGGGAGAGTCCTGGCTACACCTTC.

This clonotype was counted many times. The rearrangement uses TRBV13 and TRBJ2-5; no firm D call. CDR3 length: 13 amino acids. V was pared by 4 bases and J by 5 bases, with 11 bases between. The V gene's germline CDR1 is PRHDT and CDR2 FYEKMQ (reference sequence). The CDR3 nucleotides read TGTGCCAGCAGCTCCCTCCCTGAGGAGACCCAGTACTTC. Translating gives CASSSLPEETQYF.

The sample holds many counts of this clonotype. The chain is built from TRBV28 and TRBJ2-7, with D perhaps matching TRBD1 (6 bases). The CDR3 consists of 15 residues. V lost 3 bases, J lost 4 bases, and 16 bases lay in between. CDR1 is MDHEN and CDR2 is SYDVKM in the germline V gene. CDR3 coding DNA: TGTGCCAGCAGTTTGACAGGTCGGCGCCGTTACGAGCAGTACTTC. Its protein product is CASSLTGRRRYEQYF. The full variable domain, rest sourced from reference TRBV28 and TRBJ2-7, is DVKVTQSSRYLVKRTGEKVFLECVQDMDHENMFWYRQDPGLGLRLIYFSYDVKMKEKGDIPEGYSVSREKKERFSLILESASTNQTSMYLCASSLTGRRRYEQYFGPGTRLTVT.

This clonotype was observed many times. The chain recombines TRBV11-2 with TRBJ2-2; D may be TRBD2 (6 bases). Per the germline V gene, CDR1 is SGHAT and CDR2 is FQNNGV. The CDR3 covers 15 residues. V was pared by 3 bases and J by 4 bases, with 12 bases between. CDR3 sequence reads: CASSFVGEVTGELFF. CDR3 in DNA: TGTGCCAGCAGCTTTGTCGGGGAGGTCACCGGGGAGCTGTTTTTT.

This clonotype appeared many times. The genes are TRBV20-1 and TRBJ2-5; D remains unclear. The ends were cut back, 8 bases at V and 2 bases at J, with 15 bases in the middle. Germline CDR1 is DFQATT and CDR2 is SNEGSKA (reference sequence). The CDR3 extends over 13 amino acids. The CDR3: CSSYFDLQETQYF. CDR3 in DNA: TGCAGTTCCTACTTCGATCTACAAGAGACCCAGTACTTC.

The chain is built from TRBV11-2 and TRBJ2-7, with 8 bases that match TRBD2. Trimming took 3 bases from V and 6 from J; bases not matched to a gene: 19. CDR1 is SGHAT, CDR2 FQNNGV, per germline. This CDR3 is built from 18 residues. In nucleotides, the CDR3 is TGTGCCAGCAGCTTCCTCCCCTTAGAGCGGGAGTCGAGGGTCGAGCAGTACTTC. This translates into CASSFLPLERESRVEQYF.

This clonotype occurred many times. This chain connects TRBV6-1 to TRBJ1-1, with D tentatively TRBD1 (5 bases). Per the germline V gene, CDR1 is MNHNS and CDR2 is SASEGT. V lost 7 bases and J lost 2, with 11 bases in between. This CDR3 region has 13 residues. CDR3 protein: CASKRGLNTEAFF. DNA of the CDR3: TGTGCCAGCAAGCGGGGCCTTAACACTGAAGCTTTCTTT.

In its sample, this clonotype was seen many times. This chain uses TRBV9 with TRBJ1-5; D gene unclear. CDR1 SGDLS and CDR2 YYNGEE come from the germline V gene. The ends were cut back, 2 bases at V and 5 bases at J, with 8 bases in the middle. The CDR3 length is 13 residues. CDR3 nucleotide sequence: TGTGCCAGCAGCGTCCTATCGGATCAGCCCCAGCATTTT. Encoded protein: CASSVLSDQPQHF.

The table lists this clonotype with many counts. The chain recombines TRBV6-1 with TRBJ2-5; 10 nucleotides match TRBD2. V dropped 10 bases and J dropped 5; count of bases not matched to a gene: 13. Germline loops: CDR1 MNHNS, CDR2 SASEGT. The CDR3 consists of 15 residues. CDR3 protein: CATQTSGRATETQYF. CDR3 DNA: TGTGCCACCCAAACCAGCGGGAGGGCAACGGAGACCCAGTACTTC.

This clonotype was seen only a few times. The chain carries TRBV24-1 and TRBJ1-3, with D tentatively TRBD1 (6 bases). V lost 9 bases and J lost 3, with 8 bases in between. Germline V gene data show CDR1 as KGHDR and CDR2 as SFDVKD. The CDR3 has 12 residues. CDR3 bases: TGTGCCACCGAGGGGGATGGAAACACCATATATTTT. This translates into CATEGDGNTIYF.

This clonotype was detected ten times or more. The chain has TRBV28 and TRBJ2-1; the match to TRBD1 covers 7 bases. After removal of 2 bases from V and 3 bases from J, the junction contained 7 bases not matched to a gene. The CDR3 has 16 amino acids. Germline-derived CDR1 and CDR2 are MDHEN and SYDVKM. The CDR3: CASSLRGHLIYNEQFF. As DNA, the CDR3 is TGTGCCAGCAGTTTAAGGGGGCATCTCATCTACAATGAGCAGTTCTTC.

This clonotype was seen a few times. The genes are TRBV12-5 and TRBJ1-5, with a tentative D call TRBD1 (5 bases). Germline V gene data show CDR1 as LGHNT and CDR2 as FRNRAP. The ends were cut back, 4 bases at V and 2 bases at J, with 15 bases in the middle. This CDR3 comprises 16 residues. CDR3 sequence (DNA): TGTGCTAGTGGTTCCCGGACATTTGTAGGCAATCAGCCCCAGCATTTT. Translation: CASGSRTFVGNQPQHF.

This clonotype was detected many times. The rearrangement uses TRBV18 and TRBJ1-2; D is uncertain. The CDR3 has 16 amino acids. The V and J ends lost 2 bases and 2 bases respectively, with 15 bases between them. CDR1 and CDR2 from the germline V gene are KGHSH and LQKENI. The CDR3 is CASSPWPGGGNYGYTF. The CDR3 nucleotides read TGTGCCAGCTCACCATGGCCGGGTGGAGGCAACTATGGCTACACCTTC. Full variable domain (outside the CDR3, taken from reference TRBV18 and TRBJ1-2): NAGVMQNPRHLVRRRGQEARLRCSPMKGHSHVYWYRQLPEEGLKFMVYLQKENIIDESGMPKERFSAEFPKEGPSILRIQQVVRGDSAAYFCASSPWPGGGNYGYTFGSGTRLTVV.

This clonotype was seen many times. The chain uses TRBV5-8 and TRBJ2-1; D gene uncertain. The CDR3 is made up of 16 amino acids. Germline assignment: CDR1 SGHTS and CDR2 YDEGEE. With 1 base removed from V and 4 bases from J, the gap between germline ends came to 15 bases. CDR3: CASSLYGTPRYNEQFF. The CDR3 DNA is TGTGCCAGCAGCTTGTATGGTACGCCGCGGTACAATGAGCAGTTCTTC. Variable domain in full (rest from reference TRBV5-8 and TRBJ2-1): EAGVTQSPTHLIKTRGQQATLRCSPISGHTSVYWYQQALGLGLQFLLWYDEGEERNRGNFPPRFSGRQFPNYSSELNVNALELEDSALYLCASSLYGTPRYNEQFFGPGTRLTVL.

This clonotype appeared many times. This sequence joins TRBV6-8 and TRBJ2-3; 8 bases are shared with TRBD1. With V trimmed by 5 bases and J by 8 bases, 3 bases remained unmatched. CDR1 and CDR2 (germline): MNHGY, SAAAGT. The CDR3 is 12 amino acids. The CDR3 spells CASSQGASTQYF. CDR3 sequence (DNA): TGTGCCAGCAGTCAGGGGGCCAGTACGCAGTATTTT.

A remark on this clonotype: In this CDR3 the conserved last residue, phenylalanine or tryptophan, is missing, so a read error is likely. The CDR3 coding sequence is TGTGCCAGCACCCAAGACCAGCGGGGGACCTCCTACAATGAGCAGTTCTCC. Residues: CASTQDQRGTSYNEQFS. This sequence joins TRBV11-2 and TRBJ2-1; 8 nucleotides align to TRBD2. This CDR3 comprises 17 residues. V was pared by 7 bases and J by 0 bases, with 11 bases of the junction left unmatched. Germline CDR1 is SGHAT and CDR2 is FQNNGV.

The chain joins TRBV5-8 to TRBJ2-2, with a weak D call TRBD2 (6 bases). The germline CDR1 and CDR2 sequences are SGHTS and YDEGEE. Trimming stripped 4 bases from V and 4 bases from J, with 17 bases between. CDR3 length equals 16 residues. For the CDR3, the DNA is TGTGCCAGCAGCCCGGGGCGGGGTTCAGTCACCGGGGAGCTGTTTTTT. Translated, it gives CASSPGRGSVTGELFF.

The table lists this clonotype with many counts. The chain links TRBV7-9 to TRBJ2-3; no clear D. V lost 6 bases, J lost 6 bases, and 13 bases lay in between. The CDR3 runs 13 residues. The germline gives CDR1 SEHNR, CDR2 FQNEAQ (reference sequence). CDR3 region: CASSTLVDDTQYF. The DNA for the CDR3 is TGTGCCAGCAGTACCCTCGTGGATGATACGCAGTATTTT.

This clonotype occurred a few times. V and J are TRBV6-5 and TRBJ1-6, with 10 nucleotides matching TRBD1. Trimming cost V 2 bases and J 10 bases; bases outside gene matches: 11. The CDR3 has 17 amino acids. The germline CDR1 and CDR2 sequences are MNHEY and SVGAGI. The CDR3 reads CASSYPRQTGGRSPLHF. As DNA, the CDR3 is TGTGCCAGCAGTTACCCACGCCAGACAGGGGGCAGGTCACCCCTCCACTTT.

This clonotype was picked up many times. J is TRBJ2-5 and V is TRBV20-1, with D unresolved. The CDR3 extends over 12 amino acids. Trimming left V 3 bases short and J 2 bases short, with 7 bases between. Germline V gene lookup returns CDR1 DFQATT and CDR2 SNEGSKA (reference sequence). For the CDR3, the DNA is TGCAGTGCTAGGATTCTACAAGAGACCCAGTACTTC. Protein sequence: CSARILQETQYF.

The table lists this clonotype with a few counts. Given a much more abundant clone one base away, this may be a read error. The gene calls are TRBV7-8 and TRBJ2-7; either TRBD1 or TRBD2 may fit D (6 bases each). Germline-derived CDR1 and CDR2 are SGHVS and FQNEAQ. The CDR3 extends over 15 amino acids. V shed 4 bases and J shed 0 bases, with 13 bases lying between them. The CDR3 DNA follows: TGTGCCAGCAGCTCCGGGTGGGGGGCCTCCTACGAGCAGTACTTC. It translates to CASSSGWGASYEQYF.

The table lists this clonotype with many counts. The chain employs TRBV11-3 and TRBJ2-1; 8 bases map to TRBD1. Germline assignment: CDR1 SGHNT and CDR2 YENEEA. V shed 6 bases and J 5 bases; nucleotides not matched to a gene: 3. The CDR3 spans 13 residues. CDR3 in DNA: TGTGCCAGCAGGAGGGGACAGGACAATGAGCAGTTCTTC. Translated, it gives CASRRGQDNEQFF.

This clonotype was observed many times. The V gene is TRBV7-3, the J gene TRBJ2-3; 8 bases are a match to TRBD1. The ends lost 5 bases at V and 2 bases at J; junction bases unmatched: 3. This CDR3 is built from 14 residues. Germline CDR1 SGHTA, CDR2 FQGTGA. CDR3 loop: CASSRTGNTDTQYF. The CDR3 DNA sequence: TGTGCCAGCAGCAGGACAGGGAACACAGATACGCAGTATTTT.

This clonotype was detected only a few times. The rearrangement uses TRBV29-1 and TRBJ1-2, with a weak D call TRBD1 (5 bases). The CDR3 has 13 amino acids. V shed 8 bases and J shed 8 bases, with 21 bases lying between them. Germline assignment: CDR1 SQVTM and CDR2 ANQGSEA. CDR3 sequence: CSIHVGGGLGYTF. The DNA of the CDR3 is TGCAGCATCCACGTCGGGGGGGGATTGGGCTACACCTTC.